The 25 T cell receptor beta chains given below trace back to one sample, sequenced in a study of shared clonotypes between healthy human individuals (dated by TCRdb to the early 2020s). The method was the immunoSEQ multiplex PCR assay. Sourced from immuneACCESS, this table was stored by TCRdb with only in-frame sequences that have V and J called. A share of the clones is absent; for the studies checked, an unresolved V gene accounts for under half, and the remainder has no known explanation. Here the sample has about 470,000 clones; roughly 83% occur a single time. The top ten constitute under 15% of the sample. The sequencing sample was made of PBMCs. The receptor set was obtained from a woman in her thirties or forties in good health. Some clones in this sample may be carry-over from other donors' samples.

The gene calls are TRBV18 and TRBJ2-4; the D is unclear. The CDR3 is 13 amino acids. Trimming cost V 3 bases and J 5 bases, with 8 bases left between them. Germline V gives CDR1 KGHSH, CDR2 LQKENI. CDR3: CASSPGQENIQYF. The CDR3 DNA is TGTGCCAGCTCACCCGGGCAGGAAAACATTCAGTACTTC.

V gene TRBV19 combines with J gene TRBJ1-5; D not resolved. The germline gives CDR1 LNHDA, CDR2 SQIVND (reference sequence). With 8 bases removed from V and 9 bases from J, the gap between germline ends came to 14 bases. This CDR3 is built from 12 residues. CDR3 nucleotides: TGTGCCAGTGGACCGAGTTCGGGGCCCCAGCATTTT. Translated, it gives CASGPSSGPQHF.

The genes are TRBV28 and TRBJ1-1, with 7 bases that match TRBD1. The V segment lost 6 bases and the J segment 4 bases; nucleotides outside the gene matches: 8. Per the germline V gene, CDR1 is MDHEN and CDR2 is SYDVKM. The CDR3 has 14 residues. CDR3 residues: CASSLGQSTTEAFF. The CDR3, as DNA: TGTGCCAGCAGCCTGGGACAGAGCACCACTGAAGCTTTCTTT.

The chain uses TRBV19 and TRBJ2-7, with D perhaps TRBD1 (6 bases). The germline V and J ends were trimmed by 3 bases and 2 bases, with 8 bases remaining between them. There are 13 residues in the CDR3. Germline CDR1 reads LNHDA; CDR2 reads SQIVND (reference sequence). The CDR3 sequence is CASSIGTPYEQYF. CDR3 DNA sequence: TGTGCCAGTAGTATCGGGACACCCTACGAGCAGTACTTC.

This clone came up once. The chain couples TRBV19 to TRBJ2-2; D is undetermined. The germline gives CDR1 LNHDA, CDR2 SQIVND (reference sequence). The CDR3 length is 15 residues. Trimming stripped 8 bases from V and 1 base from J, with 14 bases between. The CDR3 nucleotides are TGTGCCAGTCGAACCGGAGCCGAGAACACCGGGGAGCTGTTTTTT. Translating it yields CASRTGAENTGELFF.

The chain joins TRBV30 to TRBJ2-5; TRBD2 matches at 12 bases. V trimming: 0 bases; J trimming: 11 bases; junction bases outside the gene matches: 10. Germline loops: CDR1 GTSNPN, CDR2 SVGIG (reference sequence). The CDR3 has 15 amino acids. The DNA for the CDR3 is TGTGCCTGGAGTGTACATCTAGCGGGAGGGGATGAGCAGTACTTC. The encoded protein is CAWSVHLAGGDEQYF.

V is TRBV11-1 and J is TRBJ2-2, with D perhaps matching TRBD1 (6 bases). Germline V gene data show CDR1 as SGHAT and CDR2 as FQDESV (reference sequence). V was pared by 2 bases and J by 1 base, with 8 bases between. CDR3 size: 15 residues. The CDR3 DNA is TGTGCCAGCAGCTTATTGACAGGGAACACCGGGGAGCTGTTTTTT. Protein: CASSLLTGNTGELFF.

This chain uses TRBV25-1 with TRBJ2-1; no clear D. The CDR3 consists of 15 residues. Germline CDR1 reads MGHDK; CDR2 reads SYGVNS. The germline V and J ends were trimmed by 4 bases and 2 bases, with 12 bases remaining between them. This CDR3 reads CASSGRISAYNEQFF. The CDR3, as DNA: TGTGCCAGCAGTGGCAGGATATCGGCCTACAATGAGCAGTTCTTC. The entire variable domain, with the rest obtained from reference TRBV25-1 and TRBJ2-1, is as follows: EADIYQTPRYLVIGTGKKITLECSQTMGHDKMYWYQQDPGMELHLIHYSYGVNSTEKGDLSSESTVSRIRTEHFPLTLESARPSHTSQYLCASSGRISAYNEQFFGPGTRLTVL.

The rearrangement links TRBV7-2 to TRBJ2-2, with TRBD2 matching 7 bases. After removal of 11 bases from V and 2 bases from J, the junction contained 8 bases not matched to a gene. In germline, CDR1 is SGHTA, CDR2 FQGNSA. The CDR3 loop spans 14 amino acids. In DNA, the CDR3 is TGTGCCTCAGGGCTAGCGGTAAACACCGGGGAGCTGTTTTTT. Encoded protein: CASGLAVNTGELFF.

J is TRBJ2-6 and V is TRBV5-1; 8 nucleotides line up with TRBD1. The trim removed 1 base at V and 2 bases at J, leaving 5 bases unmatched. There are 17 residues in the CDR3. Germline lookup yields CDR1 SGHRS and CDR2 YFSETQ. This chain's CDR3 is CASSLFSRGPGANVLTF. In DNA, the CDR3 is TGCGCCAGCAGCTTGTTTAGCAGGGGGCCTGGGGCCAACGTCCTGACTTTC.

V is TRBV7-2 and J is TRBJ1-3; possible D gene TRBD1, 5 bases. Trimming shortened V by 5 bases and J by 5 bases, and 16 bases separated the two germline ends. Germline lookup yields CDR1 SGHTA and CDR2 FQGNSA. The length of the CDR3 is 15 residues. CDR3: CASSPGGVGRNTIYF. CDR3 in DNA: TGTGCCAGCAGCCCCGGGGGGGTCGGAAGAAACACCATATATTTT.

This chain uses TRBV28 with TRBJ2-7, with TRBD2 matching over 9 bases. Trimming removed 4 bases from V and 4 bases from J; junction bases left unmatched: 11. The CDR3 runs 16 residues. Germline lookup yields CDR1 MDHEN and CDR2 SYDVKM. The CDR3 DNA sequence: TGTGCCAGCAGTTGGGGACTAGCAGAAAGTAAATACGAGCAGTACTTC. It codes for CASSWGLAESKYEQYF.

The CDR3 DNA follows: TGTGCCAGCAGCCCCCAAGGGGGAGTTGAGACCCAGTACTTC. This sequence encodes CASSPQGGVETQYF. The chain couples TRBV28 to TRBJ2-5; possible D gene TRBD1, 6 bases. The germline V and J ends were trimmed by 6 bases and 5 bases, with 16 bases remaining between them. Germline V gene data show CDR1 as MDHEN and CDR2 as SYDVKM. This CDR3 is built from 14 residues.

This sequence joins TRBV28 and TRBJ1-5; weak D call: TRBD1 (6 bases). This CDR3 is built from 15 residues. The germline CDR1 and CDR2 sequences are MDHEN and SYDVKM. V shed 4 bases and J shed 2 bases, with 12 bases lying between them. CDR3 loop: CASSWGQRGNQPQHF. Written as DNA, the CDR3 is TGTGCCAGCAGTTGGGGGCAGCGGGGCAATCAGCCCCAGCATTTT.

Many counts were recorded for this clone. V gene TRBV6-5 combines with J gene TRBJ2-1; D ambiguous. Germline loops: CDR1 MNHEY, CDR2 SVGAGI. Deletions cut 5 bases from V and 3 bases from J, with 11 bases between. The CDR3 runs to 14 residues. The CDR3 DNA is TGTGCCAGCAGTACCGGACGAGACTACAATGAGCAGTTCTTC. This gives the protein CASSTGRDYNEQFF.

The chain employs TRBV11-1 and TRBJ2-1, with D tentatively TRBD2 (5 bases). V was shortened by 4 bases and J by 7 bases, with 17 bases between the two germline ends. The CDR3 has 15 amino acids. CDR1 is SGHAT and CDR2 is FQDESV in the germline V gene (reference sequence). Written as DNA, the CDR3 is TGTGCCAGCAGCTGGACCTCAGCGAGCGGTAATGAGCAGTTCTTC. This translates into CASSWTSASGNEQFF.

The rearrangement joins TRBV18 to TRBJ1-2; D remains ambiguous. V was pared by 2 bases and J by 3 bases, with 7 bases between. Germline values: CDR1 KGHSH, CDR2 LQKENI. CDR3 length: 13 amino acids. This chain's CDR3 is CASSPDPDYGYTF. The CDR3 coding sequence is TGTGCCAGCTCACCAGATCCAGACTATGGCTACACCTTC.

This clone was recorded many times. The CDR3: CASSYRQGYEQYF. CDR3 in DNA: TGTGCCAGCAGTTATCGACAGGGTTACGAGCAGTACTTC. The chain links TRBV27 to TRBJ2-7; the match to TRBD1 covers 7 bases. There are 13 residues in the CDR3. The junction had 4 bases not matched to a gene; V was cut back by 4 bases and J by 4 bases. The germline gives CDR1 MNHEY, CDR2 SMNVEV (reference sequence).

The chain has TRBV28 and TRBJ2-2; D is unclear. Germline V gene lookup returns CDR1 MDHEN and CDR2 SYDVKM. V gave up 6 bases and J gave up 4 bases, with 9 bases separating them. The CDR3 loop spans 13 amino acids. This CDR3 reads CASRPSGTGELFF. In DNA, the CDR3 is TGTGCCAGCAGACCCTCGGGCACCGGGGAGCTGTTTTTT.

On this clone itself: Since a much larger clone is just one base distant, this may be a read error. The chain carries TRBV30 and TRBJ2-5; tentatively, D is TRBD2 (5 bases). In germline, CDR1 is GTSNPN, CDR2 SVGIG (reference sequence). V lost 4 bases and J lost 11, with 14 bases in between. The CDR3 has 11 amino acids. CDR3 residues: CAWKTGYGQYF. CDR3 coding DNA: TGTGCCTGGAAGACGGGATACGGGCAGTACTTC.

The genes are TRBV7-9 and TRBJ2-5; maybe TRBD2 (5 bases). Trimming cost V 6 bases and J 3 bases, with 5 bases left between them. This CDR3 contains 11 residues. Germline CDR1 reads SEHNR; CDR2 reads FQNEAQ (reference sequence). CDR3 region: CASRTKETQYF. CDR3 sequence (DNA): TGTGCCAGCAGGACTAAAGAGACCCAGTACTTC.

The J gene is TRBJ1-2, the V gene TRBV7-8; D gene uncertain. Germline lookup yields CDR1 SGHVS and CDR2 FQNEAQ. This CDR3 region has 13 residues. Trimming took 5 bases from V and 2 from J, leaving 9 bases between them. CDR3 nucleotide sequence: TGTGCCAGCAGCCCCGTAGAGAACTATGGCTACACCTTC. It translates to CASSPVENYGYTF.

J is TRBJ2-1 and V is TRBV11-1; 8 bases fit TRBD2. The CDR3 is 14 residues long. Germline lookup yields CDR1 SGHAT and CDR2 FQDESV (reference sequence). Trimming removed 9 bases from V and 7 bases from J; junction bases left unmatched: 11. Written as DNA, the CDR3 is TGTGCCAGTGGGGTCCGGGAGGGATGGAATGAGCAGTTCTTC. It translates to CASGVREGWNEQFF.

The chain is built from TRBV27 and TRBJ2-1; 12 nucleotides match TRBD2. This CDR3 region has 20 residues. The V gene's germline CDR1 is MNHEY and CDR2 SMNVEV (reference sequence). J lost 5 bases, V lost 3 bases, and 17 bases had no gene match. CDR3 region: CASSLSSGTSGPRRDNEQFF. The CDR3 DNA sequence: TGTGCCAGCAGTTTGAGCTCCGGGACTAGCGGGCCACGTAGAGACAATGAGCAGTTCTTC.

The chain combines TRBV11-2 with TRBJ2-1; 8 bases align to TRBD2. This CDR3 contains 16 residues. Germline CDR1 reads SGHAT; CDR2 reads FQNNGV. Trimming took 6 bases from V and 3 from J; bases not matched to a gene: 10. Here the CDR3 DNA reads TGTGCCAGCAGACCAAACTGGGCGGGAGGCTACAATGAGCAGTTCTTC. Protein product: CASRPNWAGGYNEQFF.